This TCR beta chain stems from a study of OX40 agonist ivuxolimab in advanced cancers. Measured with immunoSEQ multiplex PCR; TCRdb has only the in-frame clones, and not every one. The repertoire holds 28,000 or so clones, with 85% to 90% as singletons. The CDR3 extends over 15 amino acids. With V trimmed by 3 bases and J by 6 bases, 7 bases remained unmatched. CDR1 and CDR2 from the germline V gene are SGHNT and YENEEA. The J gene is TRBJ2-3, the V gene TRBV11-3; 9 nucleotides match TRBD2. The clonotype originates from an adult with an advanced solid tumor such as melanoma, head and neck, liver or kidney cancer. Specimen: CD4+ or CD8+ T cells sorted from blood, collected in a trial of the OX40 agonist ivuxolimab. The DNA of the CDR3 is TGTGCCAGCAGCTTGTGGGGCGGGAGGGCTGATACGCAGTATTTT. It is translated as CASSLWGGRADTQYF.